This TCR beta chain comes out of a study of T cell repertoires in cytomegalovirus infection. TCRdb called the reads again in MiXCR, with one record for every CDR3 protein. The data show approximately 400,000 distinct CDR3 sequences, roughly a third seen once. Germline CDR1 and CDR2: MDHEN and SYDVKM. Trimming took off 7 bases at V and 4 bases at J, with 5 bases between the two ends. The CDR3 consists of 12 residues. This clonotype turned up a few times. The chain recombines TRBV28 with TRBJ2-6; D gene uncertain. The origin of this receptor is a human donor in good health (CMV status not recorded). Some clones in this sample may be carry-over from other donors' samples. The sequencing sample was made of PBMCs. CDR3 amino acids: CASMSGANVLTF. Here the CDR3 DNA reads TGTGCCAGCATGTCGGGGGCCAACGTCCTGACTTTC.